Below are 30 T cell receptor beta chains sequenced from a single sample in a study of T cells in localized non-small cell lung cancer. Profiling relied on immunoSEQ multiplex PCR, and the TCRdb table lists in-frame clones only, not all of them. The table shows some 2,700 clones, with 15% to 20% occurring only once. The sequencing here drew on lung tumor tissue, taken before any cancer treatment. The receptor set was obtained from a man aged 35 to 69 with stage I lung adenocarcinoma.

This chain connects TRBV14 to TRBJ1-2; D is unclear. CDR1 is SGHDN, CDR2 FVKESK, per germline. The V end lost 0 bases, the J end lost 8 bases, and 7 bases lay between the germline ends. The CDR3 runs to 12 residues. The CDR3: CASSQDRVGYTF. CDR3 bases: TGTGCCAGCAGCCAAGATCGGGTAGGCTACACCTTC.

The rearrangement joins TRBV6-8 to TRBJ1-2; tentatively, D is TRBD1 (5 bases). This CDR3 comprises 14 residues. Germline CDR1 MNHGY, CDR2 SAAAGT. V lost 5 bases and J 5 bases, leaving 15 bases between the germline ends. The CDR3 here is CASSDPGSGYGYTF. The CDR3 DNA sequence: TGTGCCAGCAGTGACCCAGGGTCGGGGTATGGCTACACCTTC.

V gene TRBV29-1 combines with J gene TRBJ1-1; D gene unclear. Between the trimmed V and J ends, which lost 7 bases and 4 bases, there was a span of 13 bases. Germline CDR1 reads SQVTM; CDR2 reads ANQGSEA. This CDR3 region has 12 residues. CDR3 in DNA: TGCAGCGCCACGACGGGAGGCACTGAAGCTTTCTTT. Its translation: CSATTGGTEAFF.

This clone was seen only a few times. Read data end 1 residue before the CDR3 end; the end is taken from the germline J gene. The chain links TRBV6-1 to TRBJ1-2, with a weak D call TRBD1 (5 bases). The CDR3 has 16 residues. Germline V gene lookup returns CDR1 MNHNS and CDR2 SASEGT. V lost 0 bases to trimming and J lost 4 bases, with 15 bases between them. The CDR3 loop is CASSEADGGGGYGYTF. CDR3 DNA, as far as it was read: TGTGCCAGCAGTGAAGCTGACGGGGGTGGAGGCTATGGCTACACC.

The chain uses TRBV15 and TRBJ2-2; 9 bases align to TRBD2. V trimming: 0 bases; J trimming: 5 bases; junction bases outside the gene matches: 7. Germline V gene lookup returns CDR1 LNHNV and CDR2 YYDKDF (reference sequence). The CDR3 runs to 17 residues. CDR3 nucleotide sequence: TGTGCCACCAGCAGAGATCGGGGACTAGCTTGGACCGGGGAGCTGTTTTTT. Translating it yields CATSRDRGLAWTGELFF.

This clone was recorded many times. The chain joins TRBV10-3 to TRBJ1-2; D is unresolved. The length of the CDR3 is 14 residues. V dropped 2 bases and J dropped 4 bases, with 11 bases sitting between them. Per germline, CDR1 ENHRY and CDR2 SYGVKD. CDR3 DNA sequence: TGTGCCATCAGTGAGGGGGAGGGCGGCTATGGCTACACCTTC. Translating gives CAISEGEGGYGYTF.

The DNA for the CDR3 is TGTGCCAGTAGTCCCCAGGGAGTTTCTGGGGCCAACGTCCTGACTTTC. Translation: CASSPQGVSGANVLTF. The V call is TRBV19, the J call TRBJ2-6; perhaps D is TRBD1 or TRBD2 (5 bases each). The CDR3 length is 16 residues. With 5 bases removed from V and 1 base from J, the gap between germline ends came to 12 bases. CDR1 and CDR2 from the germline V gene are LNHDA and SQIVND (reference sequence).

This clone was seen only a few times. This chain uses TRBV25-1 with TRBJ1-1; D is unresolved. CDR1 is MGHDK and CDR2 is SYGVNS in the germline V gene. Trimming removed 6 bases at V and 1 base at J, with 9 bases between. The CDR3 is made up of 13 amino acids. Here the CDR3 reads CASRRTENTEAFF. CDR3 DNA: TGTGCCAGCAGACGGACCGAGAACACTGAAGCTTTCTTT.

The CDR3 nucleotides read TGCGCCAGCAGCTTAAGGCTAGCCGGTGAGCAGTTCTTC. Translating it yields CASSLRLAGEQFF. This chain connects TRBV23-1 to TRBJ2-1; TRBD2 might be the D (5 bases). TRBV23-1 is an open reading frame, and its role is uncertain. The CDR3 length is 13 residues. V lost 6 bases, J lost 9 bases, and 15 bases lay in between.

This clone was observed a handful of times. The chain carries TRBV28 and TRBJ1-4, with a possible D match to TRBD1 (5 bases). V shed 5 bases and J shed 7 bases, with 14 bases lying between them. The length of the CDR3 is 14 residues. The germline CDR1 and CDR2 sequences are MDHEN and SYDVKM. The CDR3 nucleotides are TGTGCCAGCAGTATCGACCAGGGTGGTGAAAAACTGTTTTTT. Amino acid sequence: CASSIDQGGEKLFF.

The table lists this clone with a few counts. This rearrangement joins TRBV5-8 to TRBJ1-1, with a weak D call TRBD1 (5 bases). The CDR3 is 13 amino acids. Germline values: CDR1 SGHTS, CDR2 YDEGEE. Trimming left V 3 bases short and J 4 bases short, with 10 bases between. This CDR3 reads CASSSHQGTEAFF. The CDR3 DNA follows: TGTGCCAGCAGCTCCCACCAGGGCACTGAAGCTTTCTTT.

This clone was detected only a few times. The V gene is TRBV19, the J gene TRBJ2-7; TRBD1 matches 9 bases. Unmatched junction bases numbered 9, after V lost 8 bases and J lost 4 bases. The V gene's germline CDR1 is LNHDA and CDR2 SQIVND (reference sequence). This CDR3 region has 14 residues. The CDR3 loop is CASESGTGQYEQYF. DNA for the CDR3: TGTGCCAGTGAATCCGGGACAGGGCAATACGAGCAGTACTTC.

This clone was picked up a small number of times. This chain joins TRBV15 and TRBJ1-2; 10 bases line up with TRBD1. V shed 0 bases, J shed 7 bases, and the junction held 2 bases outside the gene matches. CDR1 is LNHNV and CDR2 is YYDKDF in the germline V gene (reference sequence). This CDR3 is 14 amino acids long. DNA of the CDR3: TGTGCCACCAGCAGAGAGACAGGGGGCGGTGGCTACACCTTC. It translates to CATSRETGGGGYTF.

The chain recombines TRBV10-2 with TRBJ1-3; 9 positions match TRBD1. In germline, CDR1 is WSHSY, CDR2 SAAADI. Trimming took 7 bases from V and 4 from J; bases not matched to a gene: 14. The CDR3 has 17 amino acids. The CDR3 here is CASNQQGAGTNGNTIYF. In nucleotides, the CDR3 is TGCGCCAGCAATCAACAGGGGGCTGGTACAAACGGAAACACCATATATTTT.

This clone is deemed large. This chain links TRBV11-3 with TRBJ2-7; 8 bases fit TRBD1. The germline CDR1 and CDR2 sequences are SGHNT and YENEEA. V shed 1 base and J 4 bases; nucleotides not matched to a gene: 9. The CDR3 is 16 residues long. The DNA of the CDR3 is TGTGCCAGCAGCTTAGTATTCGGGCAGGGGGCATACGAGCAGTACTTC. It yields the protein CASSLVFGQGAYEQYF. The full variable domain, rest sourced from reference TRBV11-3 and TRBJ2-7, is EAGVVQSPRYKIIEKKQPVAFWCNPISGHNTLYWYLQNLGQGPELLIRYENEEAVDDSQLPKDRFSAERLKGVDSTLKIQPAELGDSAVYLCASSLVFGQGAYEQYFGPGTRLTVT.

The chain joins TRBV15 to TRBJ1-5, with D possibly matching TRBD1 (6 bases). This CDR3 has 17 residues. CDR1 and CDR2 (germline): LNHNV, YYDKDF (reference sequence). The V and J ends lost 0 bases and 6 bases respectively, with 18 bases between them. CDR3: CATSRDGETGSIQPQHF. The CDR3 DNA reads TGTGCCACCAGCAGAGATGGGGAAACAGGGTCTATTCAGCCCCAGCATTTT.

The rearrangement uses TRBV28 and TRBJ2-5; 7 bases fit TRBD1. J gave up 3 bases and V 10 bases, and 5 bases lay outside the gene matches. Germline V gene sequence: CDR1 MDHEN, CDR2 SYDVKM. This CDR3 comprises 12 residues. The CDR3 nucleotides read TGTGCCACCTTGACAGGGAAAGAGACCCAGTACTTC. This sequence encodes CATLTGKETQYF.

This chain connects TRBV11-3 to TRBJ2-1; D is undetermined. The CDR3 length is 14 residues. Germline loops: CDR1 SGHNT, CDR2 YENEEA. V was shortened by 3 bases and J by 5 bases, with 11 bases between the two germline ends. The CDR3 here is CASSFLRRDNEQFF. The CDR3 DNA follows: TGTGCCAGCAGCTTTCTCAGAAGGGACAATGAGCAGTTCTTC.

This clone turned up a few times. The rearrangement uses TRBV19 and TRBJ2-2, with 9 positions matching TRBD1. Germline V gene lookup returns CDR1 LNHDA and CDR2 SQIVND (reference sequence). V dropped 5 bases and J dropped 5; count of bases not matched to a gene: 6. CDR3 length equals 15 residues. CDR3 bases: TGTGCCAGTAGTCCACGGGGACAGGGAACCGGGGAGCTGTTTTTT. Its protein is CASSPRGQGTGELFF.

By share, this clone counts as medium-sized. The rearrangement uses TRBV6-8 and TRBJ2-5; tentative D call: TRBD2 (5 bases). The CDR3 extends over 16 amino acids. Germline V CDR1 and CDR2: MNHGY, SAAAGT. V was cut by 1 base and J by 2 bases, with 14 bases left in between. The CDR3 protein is CASSYLGSGPQETQYF. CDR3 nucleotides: TGTGCCAGCAGTTACTTAGGCAGCGGACCTCAAGAGACCCAGTACTTC.

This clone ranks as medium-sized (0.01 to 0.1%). The CDR3 loop is CASEGASYGYTF. In nucleotides, the CDR3 is TGTGCCAGCGAGGGAGCCTCCTATGGCTACACCTTC. This chain connects TRBV12-5 to TRBJ1-2; no reliable D call. The CDR3 runs to 12 residues. Per the germline V gene, CDR1 is LGHNT and CDR2 is FRNRAP.

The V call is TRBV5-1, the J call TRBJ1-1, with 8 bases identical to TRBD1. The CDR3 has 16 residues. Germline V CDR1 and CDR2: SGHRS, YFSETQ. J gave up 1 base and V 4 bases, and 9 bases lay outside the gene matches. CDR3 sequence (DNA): TGCGCCAGCAGCCTTGGCCGGGACAGGCCGAACACTGAAGCTTTCTTT. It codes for CASSLGRDRPNTEAFF.

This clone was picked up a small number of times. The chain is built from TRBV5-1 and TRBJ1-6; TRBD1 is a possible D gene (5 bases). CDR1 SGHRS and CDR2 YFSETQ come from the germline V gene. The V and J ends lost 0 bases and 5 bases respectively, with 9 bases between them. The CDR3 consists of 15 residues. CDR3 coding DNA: TGCGCCAGCAGCTTGGGGGGGTCCAATAATTCACCCCTCCACTTT. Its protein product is CASSLGGSNNSPLHF.

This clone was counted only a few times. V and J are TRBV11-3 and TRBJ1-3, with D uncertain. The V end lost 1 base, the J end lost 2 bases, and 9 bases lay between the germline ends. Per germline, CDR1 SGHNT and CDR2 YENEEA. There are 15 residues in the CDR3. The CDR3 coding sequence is TGTGCCAGCAGCTTAGGGACCCTCACTGGAAACACCATATATTTT. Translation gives CASSLGTLTGNTIYF.

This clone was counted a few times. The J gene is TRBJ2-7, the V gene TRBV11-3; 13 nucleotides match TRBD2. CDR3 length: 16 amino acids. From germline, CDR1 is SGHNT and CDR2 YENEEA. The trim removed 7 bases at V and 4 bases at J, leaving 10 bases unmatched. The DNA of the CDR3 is TGTGCCAGCACCGGACTAGCGGGAGTGGGCCTTTACGAGCAGTACTTC. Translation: CASTGLAGVGLYEQYF.

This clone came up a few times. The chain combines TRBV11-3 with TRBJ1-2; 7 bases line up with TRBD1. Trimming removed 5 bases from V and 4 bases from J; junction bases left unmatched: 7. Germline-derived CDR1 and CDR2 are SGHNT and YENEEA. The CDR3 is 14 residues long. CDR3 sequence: CASSTGTDTYGYTF. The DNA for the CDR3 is TGTGCCAGCAGCACCGGGACAGACACCTATGGCTACACCTTC.

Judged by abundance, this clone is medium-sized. The CDR3 is CASSGDSTTEAFF. The CDR3 DNA is TGTGCCAGCAGTGGGGACAGTACTACTGAAGCTTTCTTT. The chain combines TRBV9 with TRBJ1-1; 7 nucleotides agree with TRBD1. V was clipped by 5 bases and J by 5 bases; unmatched bases: 6. Germline V gene sequence: CDR1 SGDLS, CDR2 YYNGEE. This CDR3 spans 13 amino acids.

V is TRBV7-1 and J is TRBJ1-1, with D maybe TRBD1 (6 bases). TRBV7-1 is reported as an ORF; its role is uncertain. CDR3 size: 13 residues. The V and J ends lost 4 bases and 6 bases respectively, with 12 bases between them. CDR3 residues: CASSFKGGSEAFF. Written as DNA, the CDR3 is TGTGCCAGCAGCTTCAAAGGGGGTTCTGAAGCTTTCTTT.

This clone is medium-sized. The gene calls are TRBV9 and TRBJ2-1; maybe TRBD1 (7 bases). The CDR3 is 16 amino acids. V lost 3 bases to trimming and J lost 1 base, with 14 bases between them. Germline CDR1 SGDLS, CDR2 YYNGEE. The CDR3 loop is CASSATGTLSYNEQFF. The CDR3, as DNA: TGTGCCAGCAGCGCGACAGGGACTCTGTCCTACAATGAGCAGTTCTTC. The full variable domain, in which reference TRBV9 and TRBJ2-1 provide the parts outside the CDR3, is DSGVTQTPKHLITATGQRVTLRCSPRSGDLSVYWYQQSLDQGLQFLIQYYNGEERAKGNILERFSAQQFPDLHSELNLSSLELGDSALYFCASSATGTLSYNEQFFGPGTRLTVL.

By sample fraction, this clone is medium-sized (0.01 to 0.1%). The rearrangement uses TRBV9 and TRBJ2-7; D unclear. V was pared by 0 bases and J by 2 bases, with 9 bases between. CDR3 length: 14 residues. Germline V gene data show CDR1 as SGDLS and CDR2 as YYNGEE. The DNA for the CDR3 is TGTGCCAGCAGCGTAGGCTCCGGGCCCTACGAGCAGTACTTC. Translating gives CASSVGSGPYEQYF.